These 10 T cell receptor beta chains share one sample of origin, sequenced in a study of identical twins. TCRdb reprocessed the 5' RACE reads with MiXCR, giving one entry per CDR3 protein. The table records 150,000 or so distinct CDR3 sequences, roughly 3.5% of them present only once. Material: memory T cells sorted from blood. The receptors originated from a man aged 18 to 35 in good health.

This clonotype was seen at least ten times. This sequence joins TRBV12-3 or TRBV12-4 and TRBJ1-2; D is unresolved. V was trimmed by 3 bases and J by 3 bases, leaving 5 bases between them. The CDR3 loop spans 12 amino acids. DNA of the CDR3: TGTGCCAGCAGTTTGTGGGACTATGGCTACACCTTC. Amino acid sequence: CASSLWDYGYTF.

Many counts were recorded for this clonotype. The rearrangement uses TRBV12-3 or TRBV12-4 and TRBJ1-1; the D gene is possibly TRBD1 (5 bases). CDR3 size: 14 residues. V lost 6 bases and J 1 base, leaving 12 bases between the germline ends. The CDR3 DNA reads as TGTGCCAGCAGCCGCGGGGGGTCGAACACTGAAGCTTTCTTT. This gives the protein CASSRGGSNTEAFF.

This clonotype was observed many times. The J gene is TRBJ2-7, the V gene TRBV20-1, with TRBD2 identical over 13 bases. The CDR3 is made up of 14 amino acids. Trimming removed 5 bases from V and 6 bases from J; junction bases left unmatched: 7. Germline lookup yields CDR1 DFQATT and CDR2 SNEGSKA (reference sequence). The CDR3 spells CSAEGLAGVREQYF. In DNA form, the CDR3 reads TGCAGTGCTGAAGGACTAGCGGGAGTGCGCGAGCAGTACTTC.

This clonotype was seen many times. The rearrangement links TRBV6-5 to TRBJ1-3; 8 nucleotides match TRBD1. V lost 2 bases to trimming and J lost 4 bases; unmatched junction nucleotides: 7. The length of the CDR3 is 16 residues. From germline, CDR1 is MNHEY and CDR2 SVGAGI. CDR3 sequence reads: CASSYRRTGSGNTIYF. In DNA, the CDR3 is TGTGCCAGCAGTTACCGAAGGACAGGGTCGGGAAACACCATATATTTT.

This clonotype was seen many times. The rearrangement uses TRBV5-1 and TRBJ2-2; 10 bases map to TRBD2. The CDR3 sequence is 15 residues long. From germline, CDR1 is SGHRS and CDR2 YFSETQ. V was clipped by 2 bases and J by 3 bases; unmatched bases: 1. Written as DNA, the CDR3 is TGCGCCAGCAGCTTCAGCGGGGGGGACACCGGGGAGCTGTTTTTT. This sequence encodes CASSFSGGDTGELFF. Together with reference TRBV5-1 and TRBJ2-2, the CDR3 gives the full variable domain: KAGVTQTPRYLIKTRGQQVTLSCSPISGHRSVSWYQQTPGQGLQFLFEYFSETQRNKGNFPGRFSGRQFSNSRSEMNVSTLELGDSALYLCASSFSGGDTGELFFGEGSRLTVL.

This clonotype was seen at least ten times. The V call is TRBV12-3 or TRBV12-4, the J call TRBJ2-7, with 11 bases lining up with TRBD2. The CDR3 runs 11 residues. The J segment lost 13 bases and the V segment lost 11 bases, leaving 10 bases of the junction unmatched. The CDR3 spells CASRLAGSLYV. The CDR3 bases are TGTGCCTCCCGACTAGCGGGAAGCCTATACGTC.

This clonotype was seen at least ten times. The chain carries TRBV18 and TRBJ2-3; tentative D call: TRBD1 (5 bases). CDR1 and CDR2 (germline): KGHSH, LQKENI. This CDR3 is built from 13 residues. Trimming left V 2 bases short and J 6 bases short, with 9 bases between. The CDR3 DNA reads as TGTGCCAGCTCACCAGGGGCGCCGGATACGCAGTATTTT. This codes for CASSPGAPDTQYF.

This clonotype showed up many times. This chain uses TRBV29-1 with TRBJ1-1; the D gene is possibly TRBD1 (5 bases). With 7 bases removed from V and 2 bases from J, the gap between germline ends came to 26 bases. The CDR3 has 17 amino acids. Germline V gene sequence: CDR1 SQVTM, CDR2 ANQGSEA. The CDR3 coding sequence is TGCAGCGCCGCGGGCACAAGGGGAAGAGGGTTAAACACTGAAGCTTTCTTT. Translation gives CSAAGTRGRGLNTEAFF. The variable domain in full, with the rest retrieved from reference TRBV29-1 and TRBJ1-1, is SAVISQKPSRDICQRGTSLTIQCQVDSQVTMMFWYRQQPGQSLTLIATANQGSEATYESGFVIDKFPISRPNLTFSTLTVSNMSPEDSSIYLCSAAGTRGRGLNTEAFFGQGTRLTVV.

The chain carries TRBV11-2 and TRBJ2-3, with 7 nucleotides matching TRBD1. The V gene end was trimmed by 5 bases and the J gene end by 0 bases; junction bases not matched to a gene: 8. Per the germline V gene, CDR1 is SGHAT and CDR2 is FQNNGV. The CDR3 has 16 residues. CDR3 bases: TGTGCCAGCAGCGCACGCGGACAGGTTAGCACAGATACGCAGTATTTT. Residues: CASSARGQVSTDTQYF.

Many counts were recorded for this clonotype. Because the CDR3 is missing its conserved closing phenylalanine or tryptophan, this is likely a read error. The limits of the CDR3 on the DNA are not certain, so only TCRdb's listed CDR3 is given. This CDR3 reads CASCMGLGAQPR. The chain is built from TRBV19 and TRBJ2-5; the D call of TRBD1 is as the table states it, not checked on the DNA. Germline V gives CDR1 LNHDA, CDR2 SQIVND (reference sequence). A total of 12 residues make up the CDR3, ends included.